These T cell receptor beta chains were read from a single sample in a study of shared clonotypes between healthy human individuals. Using immunoSEQ multiplex PCR, the repertoire was profiled, and TCRdb retains in-frame clones only, with some absent. The sample consists of around 700,000 clones, about 80% of them appearing once. The sequenced sample was memory CD4+ T cells sorted from blood. The receptor set was obtained from a woman in her twenties or thirties in good health. Each CDR3 is given with its conserved first and last residue. A D gene is named only where the DNA matches it firmly. The size field is filled for only some rows; it gives once, few, many or a size class.

TRBV27	.	TRBJ2-2	TRBD1	CASSSLGTGVGELFF	TGTGCCAGCAGTTCCCTCGGGACAGGGGTCGGGGAGCTGTTTTTT
TRBV28	.	TRBJ2-7	.	CASSPPLGLTYEQYF	TGTGCCAGCAGTCCTCCCCTGGGACTTACCTACGAGCAGTACTTC
TRBV4-1	.	TRBJ2-1	TRBD2	CASSPVAGGVAGNEQFF	TGCGCCAGCAGCCCGGTAGCGGGAGGGGTGGCTGGTAATGAGCAGTTCTTC
TRBV11-1	once	TRBJ1-1	.	CASTGATEAFF	TGTGCCAGCACAGGGGCCACTGAAGCTTTCTTT
TRBV2	.	TRBJ2-7	TRBD1	CASTGTGNEQYF	TGTGCCAGCACCGGGACAGGGAACGAGCAGTACTTC
TRBV6-1	.	TRBJ2-5	TRBD2	CASSRLAGDRETQYF	TGTGCCAGCAGTAGACTAGCGGGAGACAGAGAGACCCAGTACTTC
TRBV7-9	.	TRBJ2-7	.	CASSLNGGLDEQYF	TGTGCCAGCAGCTTAAATGGGGGGCTGGACGAGCAGTACTTC
TRBV2	few	TRBJ1-5	.	CASHEDSAPNQPQHF	TGTGCCAGCCACGAGGACAGCGCCCCGAATCAGCCCCAGCATTTT
TRBV7-3	.	TRBJ2-7	.	CASSPGGRSYEQYF	TGTGCCAGCAGCCCCGGTGGCAGATCTTACGAGCAGTACTTC
TRBV5-1	.	TRBJ1-1	TRBD1	CASSWGDSNTEAFF	TGCGCCAGCAGCTGGGGGGACAGTAACACTGAAGCTTTCTTT
TRBV28	.	TRBJ2-7	.	CASSLWVYEQYF	TGTGCCAGCAGTTTATGGGTCTACGAGCAGTACTTC